The next 9 T cell receptor beta chains were all read from a single sample in a study of sequential checkpoint blockade in melanoma. Noted treatment: randomized to nivolumab then ipilimumab (arm A) or the reverse (arm B). Clones were read by immunoSEQ multiplex PCR, and TCRdb kept only the in-frame ones, dropping some. The table lists a few thousand clones, under 35% of them singletons. Source: tumor tissue (inferred from file names), taken from a patient given nivolumab and ipilimumab in sequence. These receptor sequences come from a human donor with melanoma.

This clone appeared a few times. The chain links TRBV4-1 to TRBJ2-5; 7 positions agree with TRBD2. The CDR3 is 16 amino acids. After removal of 5 bases from V and 1 base from J, the junction contained 10 bases not matched to a gene. Germline CDR1 reads MGHRA; CDR2 reads YSYEKL. Here the CDR3 DNA reads TGCGCCAGCAGCTCCCAACTAGCGAACCCCCAAGAGACCCAGTACTTC. It is translated as CASSSQLANPQETQYF.

The V gene is TRBV5-1, the J gene TRBJ2-3; 9 bases are a match to TRBD2. The CDR3 is 16 residues long. Germline V lookup: CDR1 SGHRS, CDR2 YFSETQ. Trimming took 4 bases from V and 2 from J; bases not matched to a gene: 8. The DNA of the CDR3 is TGCGCCAGCAGCCCGGAGATAGCGGGAGCCACAGATACGCAGTATTTT. Translated: CASSPEIAGATDTQYF.

This clone is classed as medium-sized (0.01 to 0.1%). The rearrangement links TRBV6-8 to TRBJ2-3, with D unclear. The V gene lost 5 bases and the J gene lost 0 bases, with 12 bases spanning the gap. The CDR3 consists of 15 residues. Germline lookup yields CDR1 MNHGY and CDR2 SAAAGT. The CDR3 loop reads CASSVRFLSTDTQYF. The CDR3 DNA sequence: TGTGCCAGCAGTGTGCGGTTTCTTAGCACAGATACGCAGTATTTT.

This clone is large. This chain joins TRBV6-8 and TRBJ2-7, with D perhaps matching TRBD2 (5 bases). CDR1 is MNHGY, CDR2 SAAAGT, per germline. This CDR3 is 13 amino acids long. The CDR3 loop reads CAISAARDYEQYV. The CDR3 DNA sequence: TGTGCCATCAGTGCGGCACGGGACTACGAGCAGTACGTC.

The CDR3 spells CASSQPRPGRNIQYF. The CDR3 DNA is TGCGCCAGCAGTCAACCCCGCCCGGGTCGGAACATTCAGTACTTC. The chain recombines TRBV23-1 with TRBJ2-4; no clear D gene. TRBV23-1 counts as an open reading frame of uncertain function. Trimming removed 2 bases at V and 7 bases at J, with 15 bases between. CDR3 length: 15 amino acids.

The gene calls are TRBV28 and TRBJ2-4; 10 bases are a match to TRBD2. The germline V gene encodes CDR1 MDHEN and CDR2 SYDVKM. This CDR3 is built from 17 residues. Trimming took 1 base from V and 8 from J; bases not matched to a gene: 11. The CDR3, as DNA: TGTGCCAGCAGTTTATTAGCGGGAGGTCCGGGTTTCGACATTCAGTACTTC. This codes for CASSLLAGGPGFDIQYF.

This clone came up a few times. This rearrangement joins TRBV6-7 to TRBJ2-7; TRBD1 might be the D (5 bases). TRBV6-7 is sorted into the ORF group, with uncertain function. V lost 5 bases and J 7 bases, leaving 9 bases between the germline ends. The CDR3 is 11 amino acids. The CDR3 loop reads CASSTGREQYF. The CDR3 nucleotides are TGTGCCAGCAGTACAGGACGGGAGCAGTACTTC.

This clone is categorized as medium-sized. The rearrangement joins TRBV11-3 to TRBJ1-1, with D possibly TRBD1 on 6 matching bases. Germline-derived CDR1 and CDR2 are SGHNT and YENEEA. The CDR3 is made up of 15 amino acids. V was cut by 1 base and J by 4 bases, with 13 bases left in between. This CDR3 reads CASSLGGGGGTEAFF. CDR3 bases: TGTGCCAGCAGCTTAGGAGGGGGGGGAGGCACTGAAGCTTTCTTT.

V is TRBV11-3 and J is TRBJ2-3, with TRBD2 identical over 11 bases. V gave up 4 bases and J gave up 4 bases; unmatched junction bases: 4. The CDR3 length is 15 residues. Germline V CDR1 and CDR2: SGHNT, YENEEA. The CDR3 region is CASSSLAGGSDTQYF. DNA of the CDR3: TGTGCCAGCAGCTCTCTAGCGGGAGGCTCAGATACGCAGTATTTT. Using reference TRBV11-3 and TRBJ2-3 for the parts outside the CDR3, the full variable domain is EAGVVQSPRYKIIEKKQPVAFWCNPISGHNTLYWYLQNLGQGPELLIRYENEEAVDDSQLPKDRFSAERLKGVDSTLKIQPAELGDSAVYLCASSSLAGGSDTQYFGPGTRLTVL.